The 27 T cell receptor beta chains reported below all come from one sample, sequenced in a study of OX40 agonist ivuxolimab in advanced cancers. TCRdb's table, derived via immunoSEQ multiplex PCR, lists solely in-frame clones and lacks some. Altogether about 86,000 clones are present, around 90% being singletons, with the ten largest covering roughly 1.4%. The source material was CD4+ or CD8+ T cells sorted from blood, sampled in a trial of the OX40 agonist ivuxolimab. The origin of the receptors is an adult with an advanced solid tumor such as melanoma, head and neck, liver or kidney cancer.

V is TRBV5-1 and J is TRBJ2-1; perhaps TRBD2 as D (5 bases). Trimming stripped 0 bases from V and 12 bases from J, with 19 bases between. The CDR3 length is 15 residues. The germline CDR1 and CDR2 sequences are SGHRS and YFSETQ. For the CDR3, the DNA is TGCGCCAGCAGCTTGGAGGGAGAGTTAAGTTCGGGGCAGTTCTTC. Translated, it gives CASSLEGELSSGQFF.

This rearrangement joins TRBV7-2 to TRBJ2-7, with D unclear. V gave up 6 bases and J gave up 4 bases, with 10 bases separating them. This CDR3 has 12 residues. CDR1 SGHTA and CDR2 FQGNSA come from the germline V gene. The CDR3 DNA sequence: TGTGCCAGCAGTCCGGACCTTTACGAGCAGTACTTC. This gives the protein CASSPDLYEQYF.

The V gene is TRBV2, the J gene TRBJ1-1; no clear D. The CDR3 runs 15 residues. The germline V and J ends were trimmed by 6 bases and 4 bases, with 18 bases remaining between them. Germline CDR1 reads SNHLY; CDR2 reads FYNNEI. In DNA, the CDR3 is TGTGCCAGCAGCTTTTACAAGGGCCACTCCACTGAAGCTTTCTTT. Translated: CASSFYKGHSTEAFF.

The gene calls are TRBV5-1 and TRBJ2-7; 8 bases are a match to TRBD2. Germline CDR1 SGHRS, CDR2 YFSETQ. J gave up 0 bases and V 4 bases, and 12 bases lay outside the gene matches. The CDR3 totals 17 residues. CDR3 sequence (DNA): TGCGCCAGCAGCCCTGGCAGACTAGCGTCAGACTCCTACGAGCAGTACTTC. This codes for CASSPGRLASDSYEQYF.

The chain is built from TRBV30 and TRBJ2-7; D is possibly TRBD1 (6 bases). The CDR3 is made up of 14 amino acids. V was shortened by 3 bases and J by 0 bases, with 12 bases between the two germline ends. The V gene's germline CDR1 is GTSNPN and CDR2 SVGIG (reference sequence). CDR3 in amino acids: CAWRRAGVSYEQYF. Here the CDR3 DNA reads TGTGCCTGGAGGAGGGCAGGGGTCTCCTACGAGCAGTACTTC.

CDR3: CASSPRGAADTGELFF. The CDR3 DNA reads as TGTGCCAGCAGCCCAAGGGGGGCGGCGGACACCGGGGAGCTGTTTTTT. The chain carries TRBV11-2 and TRBJ2-2, with D tentatively TRBD1 or TRBD2 (6 bases each). V was cut by 5 bases and J by 3 bases, with 16 bases left in between. CDR1 SGHAT and CDR2 FQNNGV come from the germline V gene. CDR3 size: 16 residues.

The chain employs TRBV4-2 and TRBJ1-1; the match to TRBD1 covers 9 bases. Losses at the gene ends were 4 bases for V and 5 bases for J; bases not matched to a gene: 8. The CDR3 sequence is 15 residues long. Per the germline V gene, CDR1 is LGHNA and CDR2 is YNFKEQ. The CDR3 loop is CASSLTGGAWTEAFF. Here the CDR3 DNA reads TGTGCCAGCAGCCTAACAGGGGGCGCGTGGACTGAAGCTTTCTTT.

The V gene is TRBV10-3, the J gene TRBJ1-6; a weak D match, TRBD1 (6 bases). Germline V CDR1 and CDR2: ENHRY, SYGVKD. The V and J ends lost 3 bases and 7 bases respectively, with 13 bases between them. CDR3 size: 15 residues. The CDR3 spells CAISESGQKNSPLHF. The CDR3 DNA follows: TGTGCCATCAGTGAATCTGGACAGAAGAATTCACCCCTCCACTTT.

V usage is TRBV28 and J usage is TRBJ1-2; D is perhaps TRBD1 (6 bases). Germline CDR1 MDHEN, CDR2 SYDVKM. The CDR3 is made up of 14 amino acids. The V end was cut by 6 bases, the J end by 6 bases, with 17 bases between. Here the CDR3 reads CASRVTGIGHGYTF. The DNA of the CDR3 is TGTGCCAGCAGAGTCACAGGGATCGGTCATGGCTACACCTTC.

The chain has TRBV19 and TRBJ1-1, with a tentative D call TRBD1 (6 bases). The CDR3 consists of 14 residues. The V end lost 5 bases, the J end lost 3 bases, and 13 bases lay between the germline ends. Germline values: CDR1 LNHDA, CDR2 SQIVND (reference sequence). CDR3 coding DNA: TGTGCCAGTAGTCTGCGGACAGCGTACACTGAAGCTTTCTTT. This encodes CASSLRTAYTEAFF.

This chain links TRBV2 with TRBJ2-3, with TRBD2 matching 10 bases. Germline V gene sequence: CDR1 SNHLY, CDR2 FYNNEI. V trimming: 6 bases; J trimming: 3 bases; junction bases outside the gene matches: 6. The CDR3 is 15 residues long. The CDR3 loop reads CASSVTSGDTDTQYF. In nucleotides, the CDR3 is TGTGCCAGCAGCGTTACTAGCGGGGATACAGATACGCAGTATTTT.

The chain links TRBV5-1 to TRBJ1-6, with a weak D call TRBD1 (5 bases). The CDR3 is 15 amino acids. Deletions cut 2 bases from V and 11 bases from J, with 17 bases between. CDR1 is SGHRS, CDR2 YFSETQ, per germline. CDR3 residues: CASSFTSGEGAPLHF. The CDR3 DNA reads TGCGCCAGCAGCTTTACATCGGGGGAAGGTGCACCCCTCCACTTT.

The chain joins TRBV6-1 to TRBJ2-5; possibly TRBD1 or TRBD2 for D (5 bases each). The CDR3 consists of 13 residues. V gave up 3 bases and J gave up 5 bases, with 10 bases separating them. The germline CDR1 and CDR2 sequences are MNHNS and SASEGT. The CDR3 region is CASSDREWETQYF. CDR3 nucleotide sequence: TGTGCCAGCAGTGACAGGGAGTGGGAGACCCAGTACTTC.

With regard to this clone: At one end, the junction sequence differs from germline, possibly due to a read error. The CDR3 DNA reads as TGTGCCAGCAGCGAAGACAGGGGCCTCGAGCAGTACTTC. Its protein is CASSEDRGLEQYF. The V gene is TRBV2, the J gene TRBJ2-7; 8 bases are shared with TRBD1. Germline CDR1 is SNHLY and CDR2 is FYNNEI. The CDR3 spans 13 residues.

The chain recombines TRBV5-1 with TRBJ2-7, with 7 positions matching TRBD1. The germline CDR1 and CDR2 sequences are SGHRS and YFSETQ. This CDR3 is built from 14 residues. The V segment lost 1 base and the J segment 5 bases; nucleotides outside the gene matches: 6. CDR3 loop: CASSLRQGVDEQYF. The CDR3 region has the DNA TGCGCCAGCAGCTTGAGGCAGGGGGTCGACGAGCAGTACTTC.

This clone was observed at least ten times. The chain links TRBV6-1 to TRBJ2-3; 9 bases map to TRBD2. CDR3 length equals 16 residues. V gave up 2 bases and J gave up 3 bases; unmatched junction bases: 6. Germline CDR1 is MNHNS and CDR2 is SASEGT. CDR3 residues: CASSELAGIGTDTQYF. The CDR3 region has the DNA TGTGCCAGCAGTGAACTAGCGGGGATAGGAACAGATACGCAGTATTTT.

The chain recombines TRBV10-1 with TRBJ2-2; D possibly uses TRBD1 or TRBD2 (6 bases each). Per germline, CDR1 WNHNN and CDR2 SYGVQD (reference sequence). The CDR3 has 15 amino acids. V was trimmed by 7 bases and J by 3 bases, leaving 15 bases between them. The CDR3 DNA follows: TGCGCCAGCAATAGCGGACAGAAGGACACCGGGGAGCTGTTTTTT. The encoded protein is CASNSGQKDTGELFF.

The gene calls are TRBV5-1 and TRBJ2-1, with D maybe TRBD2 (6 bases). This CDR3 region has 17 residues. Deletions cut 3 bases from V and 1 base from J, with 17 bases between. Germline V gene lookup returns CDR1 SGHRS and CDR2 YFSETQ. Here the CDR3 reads CASSSRRLAGSYNEQFF. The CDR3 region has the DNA TGCGCCAGCAGCTCCAGACGGTTGGCGGGATCCTACAATGAGCAGTTCTTC. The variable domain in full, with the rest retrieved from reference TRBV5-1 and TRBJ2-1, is KAGVTQTPRYLIKTRGQQVTLSCSPISGHRSVSWYQQTPGQGLQFLFEYFSETQRNKGNFPGRFSGRQFSNSRSEMNVSTLELGDSALYLCASSSRRLAGSYNEQFFGPGTRLTVL.

Written as DNA, the CDR3 is TGCGCCAGCAGCTTGGGTCTTAGCTCCTACAATGAGCAGTTCTTC. Amino acid sequence: CASSLGLSSYNEQFF. The V gene is TRBV5-1, the J gene TRBJ2-1; D not resolved. The germline gives CDR1 SGHRS, CDR2 YFSETQ. Trimming removed 0 bases from V and 0 bases from J, with 7 bases in between. The CDR3 totals 15 residues. The full variable domain, rest sourced from reference TRBV5-1 and TRBJ2-1, is KAGVTQTPRYLIKTRGQQVTLSCSPISGHRSVSWYQQTPGQGLQFLFEYFSETQRNKGNFPGRFSGRQFSNSRSEMNVSTLELGDSALYLCASSLGLSSYNEQFFGPGTRLTVL.

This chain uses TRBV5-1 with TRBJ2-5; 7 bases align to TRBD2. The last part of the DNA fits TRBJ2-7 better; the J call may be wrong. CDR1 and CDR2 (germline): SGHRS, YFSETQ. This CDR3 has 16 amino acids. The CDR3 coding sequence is TGCGCCAGCAGGTCCCACCCTAGCGGTTATAACTACGAGCAGTACTTC. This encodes CASRSHPSGYNYEQYF.

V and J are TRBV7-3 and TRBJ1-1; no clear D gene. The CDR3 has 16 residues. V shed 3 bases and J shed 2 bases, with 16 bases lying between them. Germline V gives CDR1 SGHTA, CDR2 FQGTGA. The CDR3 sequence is CASSFRPQMTNTEAFF. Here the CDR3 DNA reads TGTGCCAGCAGCTTCCGGCCGCAGATGACTAACACTGAAGCTTTCTTT.

The CDR3: CASSHVAYANTGELFF. The CDR3 nucleotides read TGCGCCAGCAGCCACGTAGCGTACGCGAACACCGGGGAGCTGTTTTTT. The chain has TRBV4-3 and TRBJ2-2, with TRBD2 as a possible D gene (5 bases). The germline V gene encodes CDR1 LGHNA and CDR2 YSLEER. The CDR3 sequence is 16 residues long. Trimming cost V 3 bases and J 0 bases, with 11 bases left between them.

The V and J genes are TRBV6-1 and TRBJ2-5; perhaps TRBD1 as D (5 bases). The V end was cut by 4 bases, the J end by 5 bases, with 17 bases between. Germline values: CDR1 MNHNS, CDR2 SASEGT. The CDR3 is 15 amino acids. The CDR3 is CASSVGALGSETQYF. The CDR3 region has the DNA TGTGCCAGCAGTGTAGGGGCCCTGGGTAGTGAGACCCAGTACTTC.

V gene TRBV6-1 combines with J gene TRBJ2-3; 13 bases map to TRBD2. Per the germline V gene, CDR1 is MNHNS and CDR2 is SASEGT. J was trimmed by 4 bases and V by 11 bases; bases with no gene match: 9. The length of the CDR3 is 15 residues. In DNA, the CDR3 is TGTGCCGCTAAGGCACTAGCGGGGGGGCCAGATACGCAGTATTTT. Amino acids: CAAKALAGGPDTQYF.

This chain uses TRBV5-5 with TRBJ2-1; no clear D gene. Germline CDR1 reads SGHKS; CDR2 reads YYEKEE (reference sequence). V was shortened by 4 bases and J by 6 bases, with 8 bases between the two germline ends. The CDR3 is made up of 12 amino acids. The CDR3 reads CASSPDSNEQFF. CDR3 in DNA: TGTGCCAGCAGCCCAGACTCCAATGAGCAGTTCTTC.

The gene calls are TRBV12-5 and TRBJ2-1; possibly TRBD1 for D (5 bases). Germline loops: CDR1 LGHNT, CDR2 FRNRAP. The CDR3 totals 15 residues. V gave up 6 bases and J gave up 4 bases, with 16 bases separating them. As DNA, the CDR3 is TGTGCTAGTGGCCCCGACAGTTGGCTTTACAATGAGCAGTTCTTC. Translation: CASGPDSWLYNEQFF.

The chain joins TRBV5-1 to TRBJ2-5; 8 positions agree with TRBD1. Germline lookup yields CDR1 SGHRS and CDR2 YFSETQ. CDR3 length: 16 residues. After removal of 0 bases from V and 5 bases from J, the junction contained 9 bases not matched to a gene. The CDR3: CASSLGTGGAGETQYF. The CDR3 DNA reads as TGCGCCAGCAGCTTGGGAACAGGGGGTGCGGGGGAGACCCAGTACTTC.